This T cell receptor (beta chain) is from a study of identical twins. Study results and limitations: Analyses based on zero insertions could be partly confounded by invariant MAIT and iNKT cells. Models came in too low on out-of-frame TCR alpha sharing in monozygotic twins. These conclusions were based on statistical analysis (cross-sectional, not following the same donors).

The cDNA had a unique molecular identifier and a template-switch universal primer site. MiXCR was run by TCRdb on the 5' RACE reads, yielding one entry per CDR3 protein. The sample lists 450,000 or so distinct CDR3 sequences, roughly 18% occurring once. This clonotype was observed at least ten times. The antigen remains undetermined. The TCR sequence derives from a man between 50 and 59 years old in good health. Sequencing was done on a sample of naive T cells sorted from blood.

The CDR3: CASSLGRVTYNEQFF. CDR3 DNA sequence: TGCGCCAGCAGCTTGGGCAGGGTGACCTACAATGAGCAGTTCTTC. The V gene is TRBV5-1, the J gene TRBJ2-1; perhaps TRBD1 as D (5 bases). Per germline, CDR1 SGHRS and CDR2 YFSETQ. V was cut by 0 bases and J by 2 bases, with 9 bases left in between. The CDR3 totals 15 residues.